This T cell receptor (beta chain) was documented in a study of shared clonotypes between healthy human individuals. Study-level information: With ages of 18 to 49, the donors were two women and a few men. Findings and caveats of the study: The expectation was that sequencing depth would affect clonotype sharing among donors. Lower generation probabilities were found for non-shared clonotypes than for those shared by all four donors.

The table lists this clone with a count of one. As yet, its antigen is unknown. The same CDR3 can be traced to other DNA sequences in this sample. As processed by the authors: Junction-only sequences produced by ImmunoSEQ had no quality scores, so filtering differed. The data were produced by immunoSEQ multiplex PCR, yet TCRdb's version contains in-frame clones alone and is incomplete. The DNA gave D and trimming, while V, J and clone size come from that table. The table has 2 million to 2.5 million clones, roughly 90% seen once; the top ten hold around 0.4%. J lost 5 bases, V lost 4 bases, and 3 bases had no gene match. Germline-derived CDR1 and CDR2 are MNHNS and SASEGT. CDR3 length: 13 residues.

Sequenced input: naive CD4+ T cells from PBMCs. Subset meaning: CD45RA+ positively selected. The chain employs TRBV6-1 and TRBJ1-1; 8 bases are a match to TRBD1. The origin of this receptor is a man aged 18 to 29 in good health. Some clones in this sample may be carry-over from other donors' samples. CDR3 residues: CASSGQGRTEAFF. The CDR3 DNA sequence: TGTGCCAGCAGTGGACAGGGGCGGACTGAAGCTTTCTTT.